The clone carrying this T cell receptor (beta chain) was seen repeatedly, ten times or more. The antigen is undetermined. Germline loops: CDR1 SEHNR, CDR2 FQNEAQ (reference sequence). Trimming took 0 bases from V and 3 from J, leaving 6 bases between them. The CDR3 covers 13 residues. The record originates from a study of T cells after yellow fever vaccination. General observations from the study: Primary-vaccination clones mostly resurfaced post-booster (96% CD4, around 88% CD8). Across the CD4 and CD8 compartments, a small share of clonotypes was present in both.

Via MiXCR, TCRdb re-called the 5' RACE reads, giving one row per CDR3 protein. The sample carries 300,000 to 350,000 distinct CDR3 sequences, 3% to 4.5% recorded once. The gene calls are TRBV7-9 and TRBJ2-7, with D perhaps TRBD1 (6 bases). The sequence was obtained from a man aged 18 to 35 who received the YFV17D yellow fever vaccine. Sequenced here: PBMCs, sampled 5 days after the yellow fever booster vaccination. CDR3 amino acids: CASSLAGHYEQYF. The CDR3 DNA follows: TGTGCCAGCAGCTTAGCGGGACACTACGAGCAGTACTTC.